These 14 T cell receptor beta chains originate from one sample sequenced in a study of cytomegalovirus exposure and HLA in healthy donors (dated by TCRdb to between 2016 and 2019). Library generation was performed with the immunoSEQ multiplex PCR assay. For the multiplex PCR, a mixture combining 60 forward primers for TCR Vbeta segments and 13 reverse primers for TCR Jbeta segments was used. Entries here come from immuneACCESS through TCRdb and include only in-frame sequences with V and J called. Some clones fail to appear in such tables; in the studies checked, an unresolved V gene covers under half of the shortfall, and the cause of the remainder is unknown. Here the sample has tens of thousands of clones; about 75% occur a single time. The ten largest clones represent roughly 2.2% of the sample. Sequencing input: PBMCs. The receptors stem from a man in his forties or fifties in good health and CMV-seronegative.

V gene TRBV2 combines with J gene TRBJ2-4, with unresolved D. Trimming took off 6 bases at V and 0 bases at J, with 9 bases between the two ends. Germline CDR1 SNHLY, CDR2 FYNNEI. The CDR3 is 14 residues long. The CDR3 coding sequence is TGTGCCAGCAGAGTACAGATAGCCAAAAACATTCAGTACTTC. Protein: CASRVQIAKNIQYF. The complete variable domain, with remaining parts taken from reference TRBV2 and TRBJ2-4, reads EPEVTQTPSHQVTQMGQEVILRCVPISNHLYFYWYRQILGQKVEFLVSFYNNEISEKSEIFDDQFSVERPDGSNFTLKIRSTKLEDSAMYFCASRVQIAKNIQYFGAGTRLSVL.

The chain is built from TRBV6-5 and TRBJ2-7; D possibly corresponds to TRBD1 (5 bases). The germline gives CDR1 MNHEY, CDR2 SVGAGI. The length of the CDR3 is 13 residues. Trimming left V 5 bases short and J 4 bases short, with 12 bases between. Here the CDR3 reads CASSPDSYYEQYF. Written as DNA, the CDR3 is TGTGCCAGCAGTCCAGACAGCTATTACGAGCAGTACTTC.

The chain employs TRBV6-1 and TRBJ1-5, with 9 bases fitting TRBD1. The CDR3 loop spans 17 amino acids. The V gene end was trimmed by 3 bases and the J gene end by 0 bases; junction bases not matched to a gene: 6. From germline, CDR1 is MNHNS and CDR2 SASEGT. The CDR3 here is CASSERTGAYSNQPQHF. CDR3 nucleotides: TGTGCCAGCAGTGAGAGGACAGGGGCATATAGCAATCAGCCCCAGCATTTT.

This clone was picked up one time. The chain couples TRBV4-1 to TRBJ2-7, with D unclear. The ends were cut back, 1 base at V and 4 bases at J, with 8 bases in the middle. Per the germline V gene, CDR1 is MGHRA and CDR2 is YSYEKL. This CDR3 is built from 13 residues. The DNA of the CDR3 is TGCGCCAGCAGCCAAGCGATGAGTTACGAGCAGTACTTC. Protein sequence: CASSQAMSYEQYF.

The count of this clone is one. J is TRBJ2-1 and V is TRBV29-1; TRBD2 aligns across 12 bases. Looked up from germline, CDR1 is SQVTM and CDR2 is ANQGSEA. The V segment lost 7 bases and the J segment 4 bases; nucleotides outside the gene matches: 2. This CDR3 spans 13 amino acids. CDR3 loop: CSGTSGRYNEQFF. CDR3 DNA: TGCAGCGGTACTAGCGGGAGGTACAATGAGCAGTTCTTC.

This rearrangement joins TRBV6-1 to TRBJ1-2, with TRBD1 identical over 8 bases. The germline V gene encodes CDR1 MNHNS and CDR2 SASEGT. With V trimmed by 1 base and J by 8 bases, 6 bases remained unmatched. The CDR3 is 14 amino acids. CDR3 amino acids: CASSEVQGAGGYTF. CDR3 bases: TGTGCCAGCAGTGAAGTGCAGGGGGCGGGGGGCTACACCTTC.

The chain combines TRBV5-6 with TRBJ1-6, with D unresolved. The CDR3 totals 16 residues. The V gene's germline CDR1 is SGHDT and CDR2 YYEEEE. V was clipped by 0 bases and J by 0 bases, with 7 bases between them. CDR3 sequence: CASSLELLSYNSPLHF. In nucleotides, the CDR3 is TGTGCCAGCAGCTTGGAGTTACTCTCCTATAATTCACCCCTCCACTTT. The full variable domain, its missing parts supplied by reference TRBV5-6 and TRBJ1-6, is DAGVTQSPTHLIKTRGQQVTLRCSPKSGHDTVSWYQQALGQGPQFIFQYYEEEERQRGNFPDRFSGHQFPNYSSELNVNALLLGDSALYLCASSLELLSYNSPLHFGNGTRLTVT.

This chain connects TRBV6-5 to TRBJ1-1; 7 bases map to TRBD1. Germline CDR1 reads MNHEY; CDR2 reads SVGAGI. CDR3 length: 14 amino acids. J lost 1 base, V lost 5 bases, and 4 bases had no gene match. The CDR3 region has the DNA TGTGCCAGCAGTACAGGGGTTAGGAACACTGAAGCTTTCTTT. This translates into CASSTGVRNTEAFF.

V and J are TRBV10-3 and TRBJ2-1, with D tentatively TRBD2 (5 bases). This CDR3 region has 15 residues. Germline V gives CDR1 ENHRY, CDR2 SYGVKD. V was cut by 0 bases and J by 0 bases, with 6 bases left in between. Here the CDR3 reads CAISESGSSYNEQFF. The CDR3, as DNA: TGTGCCATCAGTGAGTCAGGGAGCTCCTACAATGAGCAGTTCTTC.

The chain links TRBV6-5 to TRBJ2-1; the D gene is possibly TRBD1 (5 bases). The CDR3 runs 15 residues. V shed 6 bases and J shed 5 bases, with 17 bases lying between them. From germline, CDR1 is MNHEY and CDR2 SVGAGI. CDR3 coding DNA: TGTGCCAGCAGACCTACAGGCGACGGAGACAATGAGCAGTTCTTC. This codes for CASRPTGDGDNEQFF.

The chain links TRBV6-1 to TRBJ2-7, with 9 bases fitting TRBD1. The CDR3 spans 15 residues. J lost 4 bases, V lost 6 bases, and 10 bases had no gene match. From germline, CDR1 is MNHNS and CDR2 SASEGT. This chain's CDR3 is CASRVSQGALYEQYF. CDR3 coding DNA: TGTGCCAGCAGAGTCTCACAGGGGGCTTTGTACGAGCAGTACTTC.

This chain connects TRBV30 to TRBJ1-2; D ambiguous. This CDR3 is 12 amino acids long. CDR1 is GTSNPN, CDR2 SVGIG, per germline (reference sequence). V shed 4 bases and J shed 8 bases, with 14 bases lying between them. DNA for the CDR3: TGTGCCTGGACCGTCGGTCGAGGGGGCTACACCTTC. Amino acids: CAWTVGRGGYTF.

The chain employs TRBV18 and TRBJ1-4; 10 bases map to TRBD1. Germline V gene lookup returns CDR1 KGHSH and CDR2 LQKENI. With V trimmed by 2 bases and J by 7 bases, 4 bases remained unmatched. The CDR3 contains 15 residues. CDR3 sequence (DNA): TGTGCCAGCTCACCAGATCGGGACAGGGGTGAAAAACTGTTTTTT. This codes for CASSPDRDRGEKLFF.

This clone ranks as medium-sized (0.01 to 0.1%). The gene calls are TRBV2 and TRBJ1-1; TRBD1 might be the D (5 bases). This CDR3 is built from 13 residues. Deletions cut 4 bases from V and 1 base from J, with 7 bases between. Germline V gives CDR1 SNHLY, CDR2 FYNNEI. The CDR3 spells CASSGQSNTEAFF. The DNA for the CDR3 is TGTGCCAGCAGTGGACAGTCGAACACTGAAGCTTTCTTT.